The next 10 T cell receptor beta chains were all read from a single sample in a study of cytomegalovirus exposure and HLA in healthy donors. The study ran its PCR with 60 Vbeta and 13 Jbeta primers. The table came from immunoSEQ multiplex PCR; TCRdb's copy has only in-frame clones and leaves some out. In the table there are roughly 150,000 clones, roughly 80% of which are singletons. Input material: PBMCs. Receptors were obtained from a male donor in good health and CMV-seronegative.

The chain recombines TRBV5-1 with TRBJ2-3; TRBD1 matches 8 bases. Germline V gene data show CDR1 as SGHRS and CDR2 as YFSETQ. The ends lost 3 bases at V and 0 bases at J; junction bases unmatched: 6. This CDR3 has 16 residues. This CDR3 is CASSWARTGSTDTQYF. Written as DNA, the CDR3 is TGCGCCAGCAGCTGGGCGAGGACAGGGAGCACAGATACGCAGTATTTT.

V usage is TRBV6-4 and J usage is TRBJ1-1, with D possibly being TRBD1 (6 bases). The length of the CDR3 is 15 residues. V lost 4 bases, J lost 2 bases, and 14 bases lay in between. Germline CDR1 is MRHNA and CDR2 is SNTAGT. The CDR3 protein is CASSGHRVVNTEAFF. In DNA form, the CDR3 reads TGTGCCAGCAGTGGTCACAGGGTCGTCAACACTGAAGCTTTCTTT.

This clone was counted once. The CDR3 sequence is CSVVQGMWYNEQFF. The CDR3 DNA reads as TGCAGCGTTGTACAGGGAATGTGGTACAATGAGCAGTTCTTC. The V gene is TRBV29-1, the J gene TRBJ2-1, with D possibly TRBD1 on 6 matching bases. The V and J ends lost 4 bases and 4 bases respectively, with 14 bases between them. The CDR3 has 14 amino acids. Germline V gene sequence: CDR1 SQVTM, CDR2 ANQGSEA.

The J gene is TRBJ2-7, the V gene TRBV9, with 7 bases matching TRBD1. Germline V gene lookup returns CDR1 SGDLS and CDR2 YYNGEE. There are 15 residues in the CDR3. The ends lost 3 bases at V and 2 bases at J; junction bases unmatched: 8. CDR3 region: CASSGSGTDTYEQYF. DNA of the CDR3: TGTGCCAGCAGCGGATCCGGGACAGATACCTACGAGCAGTACTTC.

This clone was seen a few times. The J gene is TRBJ2-7, the V gene TRBV5-1; tentative D call: TRBD1 (6 bases). The V and J ends lost 1 base and 5 bases respectively, with 10 bases between them. The CDR3 is 13 residues long. From germline, CDR1 is SGHRS and CDR2 YFSETQ. The CDR3 sequence is CASSLPGAHEQYF. In nucleotides, the CDR3 is TGCGCCAGCAGCTTGCCAGGGGCCCACGAGCAGTACTTC.

This chain joins TRBV2 and TRBJ1-1, with D possibly being TRBD1 (5 bases). This CDR3 comprises 15 residues. Trimming cost V 4 bases and J 0 bases, with 12 bases left between them. The V gene's germline CDR1 is SNHLY and CDR2 FYNNEI. The DNA for the CDR3 is TGTGCCAGCAGTGGCCCCCCGGGGGTGAACACTGAAGCTTTCTTT. Its protein is CASSGPPGVNTEAFF. Full variable domain (remainder filled in from reference TRBV2 and TRBJ1-1): EPEVTQTPSHQVTQMGQEVILRCVPISNHLYFYWYRQILGQKVEFLVSFYNNEISEKSEIFDDQFSVERPDGSNFTLKIRSTKLEDSAMYFCASSGPPGVNTEAFFGQGTRLTVV.

As to this clone: The sample contains more than one DNA sequence encoding this CDR3. The J gene is TRBJ2-5, the V gene TRBV19; D unclear. V lost 3 bases, J lost 4 bases, and 3 bases lay in between. The CDR3 has 11 residues. Germline CDR1 reads LNHDA; CDR2 reads SQIVND (reference sequence). This chain's CDR3 is CASSIRETQYF. As DNA, the CDR3 is TGTGCCAGTAGTATCAGAGAGACCCAGTACTTC.

The chain joins TRBV6-4 to TRBJ2-3; TRBD2 aligns across 9 bases. Trimming took 2 bases from V and 1 from J; bases not matched to a gene: 4. The CDR3 contains 16 residues. Per the germline V gene, CDR1 is MRHNA and CDR2 is SNTAGT. The CDR3 DNA sequence: TGTGCCAGCAGTGACCCCCGGACTAGCGGCACAGATACGCAGTATTTT. Translated: CASSDPRTSGTDTQYF.

The chain employs TRBV10-3 and TRBJ1-1; maybe TRBD1 (6 bases). Germline-derived CDR1 and CDR2 are ENHRY and SYGVKD. Trimming took 6 bases from V and 1 from J, leaving 18 bases between them. The CDR3 consists of 16 residues. For the CDR3, the DNA is TGTGCCATCAGCACATCTTGGACAGCCTCGAACACTGAAGCTTTCTTT. This encodes CAISTSWTASNTEAFF.

The chain couples TRBV7-2 to TRBJ2-2, with 8 bases aligning to TRBD2. Germline CDR1 is SGHTA and CDR2 is FQGNSA. With V trimmed by 3 bases and J by 1 base, 10 bases remained unmatched. The length of the CDR3 is 18 residues. CDR3 amino acids: CASSFHLAGLQNTGELFF. The CDR3 DNA follows: TGTGCCAGCAGCTTTCACCTAGCGGGCCTACAGAACACCGGGGAGCTGTTTTTT.